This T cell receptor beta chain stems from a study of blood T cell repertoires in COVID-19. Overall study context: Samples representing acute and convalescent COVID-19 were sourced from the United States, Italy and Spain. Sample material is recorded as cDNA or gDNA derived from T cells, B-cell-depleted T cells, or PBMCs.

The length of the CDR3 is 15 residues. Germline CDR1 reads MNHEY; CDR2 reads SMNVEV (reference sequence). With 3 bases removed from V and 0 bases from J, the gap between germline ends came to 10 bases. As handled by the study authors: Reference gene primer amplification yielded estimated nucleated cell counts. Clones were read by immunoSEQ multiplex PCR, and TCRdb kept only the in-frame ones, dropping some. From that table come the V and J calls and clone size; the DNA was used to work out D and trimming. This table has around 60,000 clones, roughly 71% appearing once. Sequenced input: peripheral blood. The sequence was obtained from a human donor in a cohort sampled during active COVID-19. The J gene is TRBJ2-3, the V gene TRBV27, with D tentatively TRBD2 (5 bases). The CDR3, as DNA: TGTGCCAGCAGTTTCAAGCGGCCTAGCACAGATACGCAGTATTTT. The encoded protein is CASSFKRPSTDTQYF.